A single sample is the source of the 31 T cell receptor beta chains below, sequenced in a study of cytomegalovirus exposure and HLA in healthy donors. Vbeta (60) and Jbeta (13) primers were used in the PCR. The protocol was immunoSEQ multiplex PCR, while the TCRdb copy is restricted to in-frame clones and leaves out a portion. The repertoire consists of 180,000 or so clones, with approximately 80% occurring once and the leading ten covering around 0.8%. The sequencing input was PBMCs. The receptors here all came from a woman younger than 35 in good health and CMV-seronegative.

Here the CDR3 reads CASSIQGGLGEQYF. In nucleotides, the CDR3 is TGTGCCAGTAGTATACAGGGTGGGCTGGGCGAGCAGTACTTC. This chain joins TRBV19 and TRBJ2-7, with a tentative D call TRBD1 (5 bases). This CDR3 comprises 14 residues. The germline V gene has CDR1 LNHDA and CDR2 SQIVND (reference sequence). V was trimmed by 2 bases and J by 6 bases, leaving 14 bases between them.

The chain employs TRBV6-4 and TRBJ1-1, with D possibly matching TRBD1 (5 bases). Trimming pared 6 bases from V and 4 bases from J, leaving 12 bases between. CDR3 length equals 13 residues. Germline CDR1 and CDR2: MRHNA and SNTAGT. The DNA of the CDR3 is TGTGCCAGCAGGGACACCTACAGCACTGAAGCTTTCTTT. It encodes CASRDTYSTEAFF.

This clone was counted only a few times. CDR3 in DNA: TGTGCCAGCTCACGGTTACTAGCGACCTCCTACAATGAGCAGTTCTTC. It encodes CASSRLLATSYNEQFF. The V call is TRBV18, the J call TRBJ2-1; 7 bases match TRBD2. The CDR3 has 16 residues. Germline V lookup: CDR1 KGHSH, CDR2 LQKENI. The trim removed 4 bases at V and 0 bases at J, leaving 6 bases unmatched. The full variable domain, its missing parts supplied by reference TRBV18 and TRBJ2-1, is NAGVMQNPRHLVRRRGQEARLRCSPMKGHSHVYWYRQLPEEGLKFMVYLQKENIIDESGMPKERFSAEFPKEGPSILRIQQVVRGDSAAYFCASSRLLATSYNEQFFGPGTRLTVL.

The rearrangement joins TRBV5-6 to TRBJ1-3, with no clear D. Germline loops: CDR1 SGHDT, CDR2 YYEEEE. V lost 0 bases, J lost 0 bases, and 4 bases lay in between. This CDR3 comprises 14 residues. The CDR3 DNA follows: TGTGCCAGCAGCTTGGGTATCTCTGGAAACACCATATATTTT. Its protein product is CASSLGISGNTIYF.

This clone was seen only a few times. The rearrangement joins TRBV9 to TRBJ2-1; possibly TRBD1 for D (6 bases). Looked up from germline, CDR1 is SGDLS and CDR2 is YYNGEE. The CDR3 consists of 16 residues. V was pared by 2 bases and J by 0 bases, with 12 bases between. CDR3 protein: CASSVTTGTSYNEQFF. The CDR3 DNA reads TGTGCCAGCAGCGTTACTACAGGGACCTCCTACAATGAGCAGTTCTTC.

The chain links TRBV19 to TRBJ2-2; 7 nucleotides line up with TRBD1. The V gene end was trimmed by 3 bases and the J gene end by 4 bases; junction bases not matched to a gene: 11. The CDR3 totals 17 residues. The germline CDR1 and CDR2 sequences are LNHDA and SQIVND (reference sequence). The CDR3 coding sequence is TGTGCCAGTAGTATTTTCTGGGGACAGCGAAGCACCGGGGAGCTGTTTTTT. Translating it yields CASSIFWGQRSTGELFF. The full variable domain, its missing parts supplied by reference TRBV19 and TRBJ2-2, is DGGITQSPKYLFRKEGQNVTLSCEQNLNHDAMYWYRQDPGQGLRLIYYSQIVNDFQKGDIAEGYSVSREKKESFPLTVTSAQKNPTAFYLCASSIFWGQRSTGELFFGEGSRLTVL.

This clone appeared a single time. The chain employs TRBV7-6 and TRBJ2-1, with 9 nucleotides matching TRBD2. The CDR3 is 15 residues long. Trimming cost V 6 bases and J 6 bases; bases outside gene matches: 9. The germline gives CDR1 SGHVS, CDR2 FNYEAQ. Here the CDR3 DNA reads TGTGCCAGCAGTTCTAGCGGGAATCGGGGCAATGAGCAGTTCTTC. It specifies CASSSSGNRGNEQFF. Full variable domain (outside the CDR3, taken from reference TRBV7-6 and TRBJ2-1): GAGVSQSPRYKVTKRGQDVALRCDPISGHVSLYWYRQALGQGPEFLTYFNYEAQQDKSGLPNDRFSAERPEGSISTLTIQRTEQRDSAMYRCASSSSGNRGNEQFFGPGTRLTVL.

J is TRBJ2-7 and V is TRBV6-6; 7 bases are a match to TRBD2. Germline CDR1 is MNHNY and CDR2 is SVGAGI (reference sequence). Unmatched junction bases numbered 8, after V lost 6 bases and J lost 0 bases. This CDR3 spans 15 amino acids. The CDR3 nucleotides read TGTGCCAGCAGCCCTCCCGGGGGGAGCTCCTACGAGCAGTACTTC. It specifies CASSPPGGSSYEQYF.

The V and J genes are TRBV28 and TRBJ2-5; the D gene is possibly TRBD2 (5 bases). The closer fit of TRBJ2-7 to the DNA end suggests the J call may be wrong. The CDR3 runs to 15 residues. Germline values: CDR1 MDHEN, CDR2 SYDVKM. The CDR3 DNA reads as TGTGCCAGCAGGACCTCTTTTGGGAGCTTCTACGAGCAGTACTTC. Its translation is CASRTSFGSFYEQYF.

The V call is TRBV6-1, the J call TRBJ2-7; 10 bases are a match to TRBD1. Germline CDR1 MNHNS, CDR2 SASEGT. With 6 bases clipped from V and 2 bases from J, the junction kept 4 bases outside the gene matches. This CDR3 comprises 14 residues. CDR3 amino acids: CASRYGTGAYEQYF. The CDR3 DNA reads as TGTGCCAGCAGATACGGGACAGGGGCCTACGAGCAGTACTTC.

The chain carries TRBV5-1 and TRBJ1-1; D might be TRBD1 (5 bases). The length of the CDR3 is 13 residues. CDR1 is SGHRS and CDR2 is YFSETQ in the germline V gene. The V and J ends lost 4 bases and 12 bases respectively, with 19 bases between them. The CDR3 reads CASSQIPGLGPFF. As DNA, the CDR3 is TGCGCCAGCAGCCAAATACCGGGCCTGGGGCCTTTCTTT. The whole variable domain, filled in from reference TRBV5-1 and TRBJ1-1, reads KAGVTQTPRYLIKTRGQQVTLSCSPISGHRSVSWYQQTPGQGLQFLFEYFSETQRNKGNFPGRFSGRQFSNSRSEMNVSTLELGDSALYLCASSQIPGLGPFFGQGTRLTVV.

V and J are TRBV15 and TRBJ1-3, with a possible D match to TRBD1 (5 bases). The CDR3 has 18 residues. Trimming removed 2 bases from V and 0 bases from J, with 17 bases in between. In germline, CDR1 is LNHNV, CDR2 YYDKDF (reference sequence). The CDR3 DNA follows: TGTGCCACCAGCAGATACCAGACAGTGTCGACCTCTGGAAACACCATATATTTT. Its protein is CATSRYQTVSTSGNTIYF.

This clone has just a few counts. The CDR3 nucleotides read TGTGCCAGCAGCGCCACAAGGACTAGCGGGAGTTACGAGCAGTACTTC. Protein: CASSATRTSGSYEQYF. The chain employs TRBV5-4 and TRBJ2-7, with 13 bases identical to TRBD2. CDR1 is SGHNT and CDR2 is YYREEE in the germline V gene (reference sequence). J gave up 4 bases and V 4 bases, and 8 bases lay outside the gene matches. The CDR3 loop spans 16 amino acids.

The chain combines TRBV5-1 with TRBJ2-1; D perhaps matches TRBD2 (5 bases). CDR1 and CDR2 (germline): SGHRS, YFSETQ. Trimming shortened V by 4 bases and J by 0 bases, and 20 bases separated the two germline ends. This CDR3 comprises 18 residues. This CDR3 is CASSSGPSGFSSYNEQFF. The DNA for the CDR3 is TGCGCCAGCAGCAGTGGACCGTCGGGATTTAGCTCCTACAATGAGCAGTTCTTC.

The chain is built from TRBV27 and TRBJ1-3; D perhaps matches TRBD1 (6 bases). V lost 2 bases to trimming and J lost 0 bases, with 17 bases between them. Germline V CDR1 and CDR2: MNHEY, SMNVEV (reference sequence). The CDR3 consists of 18 residues. This CDR3 is CASSLRSPDSISGNTIYF. The CDR3 nucleotides are TGTGCCAGCAGTTTACGGTCACCGGACAGTATCTCTGGAAACACCATATATTTT.

The chain combines TRBV6-1 with TRBJ2-7, with 8 bases identical to TRBD2. This CDR3 region has 15 residues. Germline V gene sequence: CDR1 MNHNS, CDR2 SASEGT. Unmatched junction bases numbered 4, after V lost 3 bases and J lost 0 bases. The CDR3 region is CASSDLAGSSYEQYF. DNA for the CDR3: TGTGCCAGCAGTGACCTAGCGGGTAGCTCCTACGAGCAGTACTTC.

The chain couples TRBV28 to TRBJ2-2; 7 bases are a match to TRBD2. Germline lookup yields CDR1 MDHEN and CDR2 SYDVKM. This CDR3 is built from 16 residues. The V segment lost 10 bases and the J segment 1 base; nucleotides outside the gene matches: 12. CDR3 amino acids: CATNKPGLLNTGELFF. Here the CDR3 DNA reads TGTGCCACCAACAAACCGGGACTATTGAACACCGGGGAGCTGTTTTTT.

V is TRBV2 and J is TRBJ2-5, with D perhaps matching TRBD1 (6 bases). The V gene's germline CDR1 is SNHLY and CDR2 FYNNEI. Between the trimmed V and J ends, which lost 3 bases and 2 bases, there was a span of 16 bases. This CDR3 comprises 16 residues. CDR3 in DNA: TGTGCCAGCAGTGATGGGATGAGGGGGTTGCAAGAGACCCAGTACTTC. Translating gives CASSDGMRGLQETQYF.

The chain links TRBV9 to TRBJ1-2; unclear D gene. Trimming removed 0 bases at V and 8 bases at J, with 17 bases between. The CDR3 runs to 15 residues. Germline lookup yields CDR1 SGDLS and CDR2 YYNGEE. The DNA of the CDR3 is TGTGCCAGCAGCGTAGCCCCACTTTGGGAGACGGGCTACACCTTC. This gives the protein CASSVAPLWETGYTF.

The chain combines TRBV5-1 with TRBJ2-5; tentatively, D is TRBD2 (5 bases). Germline assignment: CDR1 SGHRS and CDR2 YFSETQ. Between the trimmed V and J ends, which lost 0 bases and 3 bases, there was a span of 9 bases. The CDR3 length is 14 residues. The CDR3 nucleotides read TGCGCCAGCAGCTTGGCCCCGGGGAAAGAGACCCAGTACTTC. This encodes CASSLAPGKETQYF.

The chain joins TRBV6-7 to TRBJ2-5; 7 positions match TRBD2. TRBV6-7 is filed as an ORF, its function uncertain. The CDR3 consists of 15 residues. V lost 4 bases, J lost 2 bases, and 7 bases stayed unmatched. The CDR3 DNA reads TGTGCCAGCAGTTGTAGACTAGCCGCTCAAGAGACCCAGTACTTC. Protein: CASSCRLAAQETQYF.

V is TRBV27 and J is TRBJ2-7, with 10 nucleotides matching TRBD2. The J call is uncertain, as TRBJ2-1 better fits the DNA end. Germline V gene sequence: CDR1 MNHEY, CDR2 SMNVEV (reference sequence). This CDR3 has 16 amino acids. CDR3 nucleotides: TGTGCCAGCAGCCAGCTAGCGGGAGTACCCTACAATGAGCAGTTCTTC. As protein: CASSQLAGVPYNEQFF.

CDR3 sequence (DNA): TGTGCCAGCAGCTTAAGTTCTGCTAGCGGGAACCAAGAGACCCAGTACTTC. Protein product: CASSLSSASGNQETQYF. V usage is TRBV13 and J usage is TRBJ2-5; 9 bases match TRBD2. V trimming: 2 bases; J trimming: 0 bases; junction bases outside the gene matches: 7. CDR1 and CDR2 (germline): PRHDT, FYEKMQ (reference sequence). The CDR3 is 17 amino acids.

This clone was detected a few times. The rearrangement links TRBV19 to TRBJ1-1; D remains unclear. The CDR3 covers 14 residues. V lost 5 bases to trimming and J lost 0 bases, with 10 bases between them. Germline values: CDR1 LNHDA, CDR2 SQIVND (reference sequence). The CDR3 DNA follows: TGTGCCAGTAGTTGGAAGCGTATGAACACTGAAGCTTTCTTT. This translates into CASSWKRMNTEAFF.

This chain connects TRBV28 to TRBJ2-2; the D gene is possibly TRBD1 (5 bases). CDR1 MDHEN and CDR2 SYDVKM come from the germline V gene. With 6 bases removed from V and 0 bases from J, the gap between germline ends came to 11 bases. This CDR3 has 15 residues. The CDR3 here is CASRLQAANTGELFF. The CDR3 region has the DNA TGTGCCAGCAGGCTACAGGCCGCGAACACCGGGGAGCTGTTTTTT.

The J gene is TRBJ2-7, the V gene TRBV6-5; TRBD1 matches at 9 bases. The germline V gene encodes CDR1 MNHEY and CDR2 SVGAGI. The CDR3 consists of 16 residues. J was trimmed by 6 bases and V by 0 bases; bases with no gene match: 9. In DNA form, the CDR3 reads TGTGCCAGCAGTTACTCTGGACGGGACAGGGCTGCCGAGCAGTACTTC. Protein sequence: CASSYSGRDRAAEQYF.

The gene calls are TRBV19 and TRBJ1-2, with 11 bases matching TRBD1. Trimming cost V 6 bases and J 6 bases; bases outside gene matches: 9. This CDR3 is 15 amino acids long. Germline loops: CDR1 LNHDA, CDR2 SQIVND (reference sequence). The CDR3 loop reads CASSNPGTGGNGYTF. The CDR3 nucleotides read TGTGCCAGTAGCAACCCCGGGACAGGGGGAAATGGCTACACCTTC.

The chain joins TRBV11-3 to TRBJ2-5; 8 nucleotides agree with TRBD2. The J call is uncertain, as TRBJ2-7 better fits the DNA end. The CDR3 contains 16 residues. Germline-derived CDR1 and CDR2 are SGHNT and YENEEA. The CDR3 region is CASSLALSGGHYEQYF. Here the CDR3 DNA reads TGTGCCAGCAGCTTAGCATTAAGCGGGGGACACTACGAGCAGTACTTC.

This clone has only one observation. This chain connects TRBV12-5 to TRBJ1-1, with D possibly matching TRBD1 (5 bases). The CDR3 extends over 15 amino acids. V lost 2 bases and J lost 4, with 14 bases in between. Germline V gives CDR1 LGHNT, CDR2 FRNRAP. In DNA, the CDR3 is TGTGCTAGTGGTTTGCCTCTGGGGGGATCCACTGAAGCTTTCTTT. Protein product: CASGLPLGGSTEAFF.

V and J are TRBV18 and TRBJ1-1; D uncertain. The CDR3 has 13 amino acids. Germline V CDR1 and CDR2: KGHSH, LQKENI. The V and J ends lost 6 bases and 8 bases respectively, with 16 bases between them. DNA for the CDR3: TGTGCCAGCTCCCTAGTAGGTGCGCGAGAAGCTTTCTTT. Translating gives CASSLVGAREAFF.

In the case of this clone: The same CDR3 arises from other DNA sequences in this sample as well. The chain recombines TRBV5-1 with TRBJ2-1, with D unclear. The CDR3 runs 13 residues. V shed 2 bases and J shed 4 bases, with 7 bases lying between them. Germline CDR1 is SGHRS and CDR2 is YFSETQ. The CDR3 nucleotides read TGCGCCAGCAGCTTAACTGGTTACAATGAGCAGTTCTTC. Its protein is CASSLTGYNEQFF.